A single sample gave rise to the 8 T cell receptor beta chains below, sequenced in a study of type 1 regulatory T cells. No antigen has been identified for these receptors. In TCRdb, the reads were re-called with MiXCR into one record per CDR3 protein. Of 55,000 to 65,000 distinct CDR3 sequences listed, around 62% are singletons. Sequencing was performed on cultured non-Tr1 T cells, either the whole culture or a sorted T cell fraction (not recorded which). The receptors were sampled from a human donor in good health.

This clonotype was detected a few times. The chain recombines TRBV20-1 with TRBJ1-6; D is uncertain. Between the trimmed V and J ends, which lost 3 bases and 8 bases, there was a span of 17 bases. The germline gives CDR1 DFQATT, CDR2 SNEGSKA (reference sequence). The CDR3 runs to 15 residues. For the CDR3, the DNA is TGCAGTGCTAGGACACATCACGACCCTTATTCACCCCTCCACTTT. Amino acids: CSARTHHDPYSPLHF.

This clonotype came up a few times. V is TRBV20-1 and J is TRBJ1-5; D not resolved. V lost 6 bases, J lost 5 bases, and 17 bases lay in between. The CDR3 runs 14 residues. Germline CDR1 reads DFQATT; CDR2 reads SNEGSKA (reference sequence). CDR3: CSAVDPTAHQPQHF. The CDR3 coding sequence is TGCAGTGCCGTTGACCCGACGGCTCATCAGCCCCAGCATTTT.

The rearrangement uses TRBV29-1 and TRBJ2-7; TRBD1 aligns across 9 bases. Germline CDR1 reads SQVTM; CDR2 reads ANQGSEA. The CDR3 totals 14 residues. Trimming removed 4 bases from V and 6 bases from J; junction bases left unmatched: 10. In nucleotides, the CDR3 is TGCAGCGTTGTACAGGGACAGGGATCCCCCGAGCAGTACTTC. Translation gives CSVVQGQGSPEQYF.

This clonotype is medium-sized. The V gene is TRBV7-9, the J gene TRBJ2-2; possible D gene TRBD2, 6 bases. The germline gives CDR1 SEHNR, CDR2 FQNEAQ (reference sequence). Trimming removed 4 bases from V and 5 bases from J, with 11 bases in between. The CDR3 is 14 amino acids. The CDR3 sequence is CASSYGTDTGELFF. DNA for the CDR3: TGTGCCAGCAGCTACGGGACTGATACCGGGGAGCTGTTTTTT.

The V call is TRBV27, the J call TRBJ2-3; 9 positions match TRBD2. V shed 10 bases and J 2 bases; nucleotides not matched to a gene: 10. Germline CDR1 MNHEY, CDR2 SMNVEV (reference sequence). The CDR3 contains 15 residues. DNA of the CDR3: TGTGCCACACGGGCGGGAGGGCCCCTCACAGATACGCAGTATTTT. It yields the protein CATRAGGPLTDTQYF.

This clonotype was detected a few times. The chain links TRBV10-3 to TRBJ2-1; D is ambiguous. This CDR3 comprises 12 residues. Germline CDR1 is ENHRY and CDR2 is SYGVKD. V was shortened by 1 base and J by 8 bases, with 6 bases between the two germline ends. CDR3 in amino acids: CAISELLDEQFF. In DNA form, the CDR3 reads TGTGCCATCAGTGAGTTGTTGGATGAGCAGTTCTTC.

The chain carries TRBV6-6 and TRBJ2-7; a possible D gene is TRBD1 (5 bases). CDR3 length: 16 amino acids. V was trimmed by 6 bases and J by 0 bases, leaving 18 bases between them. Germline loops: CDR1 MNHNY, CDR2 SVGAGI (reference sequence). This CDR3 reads CASSPEWGRSSYEQYF. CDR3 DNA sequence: TGTGCCAGCAGCCCGGAATGGGGCAGGAGCTCCTACGAGCAGTACTTC.

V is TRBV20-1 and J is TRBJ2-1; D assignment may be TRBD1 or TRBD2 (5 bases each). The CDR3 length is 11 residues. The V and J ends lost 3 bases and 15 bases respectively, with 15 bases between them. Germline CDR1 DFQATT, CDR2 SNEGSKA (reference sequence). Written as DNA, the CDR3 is TGCAGTGCTAGGGCCGGGACCCTCCTGTTCTTC. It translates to CSARAGTLLFF.